This entry lists 18 T cell receptor beta chains sequenced from one sample in a study of T-cell reconstitution after alpha-beta-depleted transplantation in children. Preparation of the TCRbeta library used unique molecular identifiers. TCRdb re-analysed the PCR reads in MiXCR, keeping a single row per CDR3 protein. The repertoire consists of around 600,000 distinct CDR3 sequences, with under 30% occurring once and the leading ten covering 12% to 15%. Here the sequenced sample was PBMCs, mostly from graft donor cells, taken 360 days after TCRalphabeta/CD19-depleted stem cell transplant. Receptor source: a boy younger than two who had a stem cell transplant for acute myeloid leukemia, so the T cells may come from the graft donor.

This clonotype came up a few times. The V call is TRBV20-1, the J call TRBJ1-2; D ambiguous. The V end was cut by 0 bases, the J end by 4 bases, with 12 bases between. CDR1 DFQATT and CDR2 SNEGSKA come from the germline V gene (reference sequence). There are 14 residues in the CDR3. This chain's CDR3 is CSARDSAEIYGYTF. CDR3 nucleotide sequence: TGCAGTGCTAGAGATTCAGCAGAGATCTATGGCTACACCTTC.

The chain joins TRBV6-1 to TRBJ1-6, with 7 positions matching TRBD1. Looked up from germline, CDR1 is MNHNS and CDR2 is SASEGT. The junction had 15 bases not matched to a gene; V was cut back by 4 bases and J by 9 bases. CDR3 length: 17 residues. The CDR3: CASSVTGLPSGGSPLHF. Here the CDR3 DNA reads TGTGCCAGCAGTGTGACAGGGCTACCCTCAGGAGGTTCACCCCTCCACTTT.

This clonotype was counted only a few times. The chain has TRBV20-1 and TRBJ2-7, with D possibly being TRBD1 or TRBD2 (5 bases each). V gave up 4 bases and J gave up 11 bases, with 15 bases separating them. Germline V CDR1 and CDR2: DFQATT, SNEGSKA (reference sequence). The CDR3 sequence is 11 residues long. CDR3 residues: CSAIALGDEYV. In DNA, the CDR3 is TGCAGTGCTATTGCGTTGGGGGATGAGTACGTC.

This clonotype occurred many times. This chain joins TRBV7-2 and TRBJ2-5; D may be TRBD1 or TRBD2 (5 bases each). CDR1 and CDR2 from the germline V gene are SGHTA and FQGNSA. Trimming removed 3 bases from V and 5 bases from J, with 19 bases in between. This CDR3 has 16 residues. The CDR3 loop reads CASSFWGLRWGETQYF. The CDR3 DNA reads TGTGCCAGCAGCTTCTGGGGCCTAAGGTGGGGGGAGACCCAGTACTTC. Complete variable domain (other parts from reference TRBV7-2 and TRBJ2-5): GAGVSQSPSNKVTEKGKDVELRCDPISGHTALYWYRQSLGQGLEFLIYFQGNSAPDKSGLPSDRFSAERTGGSVSTLTIQRTQQEDSAVYLCASSFWGLRWGETQYFGPGTRLLVL.

The gene calls are TRBV20-1 and TRBJ1-2, with a possible D match to TRBD1 (5 bases). The V gene's germline CDR1 is DFQATT and CDR2 SNEGSKA (reference sequence). The ends were cut back, 0 bases at V and 4 bases at J, with 18 bases in the middle. The CDR3 is 16 amino acids. CDR3 coding DNA: TGCAGTGCTAGAGATTATGGGGGGGGGACTGTCTATGGCTACACCTTC. It is translated as CSARDYGGGTVYGYTF.

This clonotype was seen at least ten times. The rearrangement joins TRBV10-3 to TRBJ1-1; D uncertain. The CDR3 loop spans 15 amino acids. V shed 4 bases and J shed 0 bases, with 12 bases lying between them. Germline V CDR1 and CDR2: ENHRY, SYGVKD. The CDR3 region has the DNA TGTGCCATCAGTGTCGACCCAAAAATGAACACTGAAGCTTTCTTT. Encoded protein: CAISVDPKMNTEAFF.

The chain links TRBV20-1 to TRBJ2-5; 14 nucleotides align to TRBD2. V dropped 4 bases and J dropped 2; count of bases not matched to a gene: 3. CDR3 length equals 15 residues. The germline V gene has CDR1 DFQATT and CDR2 SNEGSKA (reference sequence). The CDR3 DNA follows: TGCAGTGCTACCGGACTAGCGGGGGGTCAAGAGACCCAGTACTTC. Translation gives CSATGLAGGQETQYF.

The chain links TRBV20-1 to TRBJ2-5, with D maybe TRBD2 (6 bases). V shed 0 bases and J shed 2 bases, with 10 bases lying between them. The CDR3 runs 14 residues. The V gene's germline CDR1 is DFQATT and CDR2 SNEGSKA (reference sequence). The CDR3 DNA is TGCAGTGCTAGAGACCCTGGAGGGCAAGAGACCCAGTACTTC. It encodes CSARDPGGQETQYF.

This clonotype has only a few counts. V gene TRBV12-3 or TRBV12-4 combines with J gene TRBJ2-2; D gene unclear. The CDR3 covers 12 residues. Trimming took off 3 bases at V and 4 bases at J, with 3 bases between the two ends. The CDR3 region has the DNA TGTGCCAGCAGTTTGTTCACCGGGGAGCTGTTTTTT. Its protein is CASSLFTGELFF.

This clonotype was recorded at least ten times. This chain links TRBV5-1 with TRBJ2-7; 9 nucleotides agree with TRBD2. V trimming: 4 bases; J trimming: 7 bases; junction bases outside the gene matches: 15. The CDR3 has 16 amino acids. Germline V gives CDR1 SGHRS, CDR2 YFSETQ. The chain's CDR3 is CASSPPGLAKPREQYF. The CDR3 coding sequence is TGCGCCAGCAGCCCGCCGGGACTAGCAAAGCCGCGGGAGCAGTACTTC.

The chain recombines TRBV27 with TRBJ2-7; D is unresolved. CDR1 is MNHEY and CDR2 is SMNVEV in the germline V gene (reference sequence). There are 13 residues in the CDR3. The germline V and J ends were trimmed by 2 bases and 4 bases, with 9 bases remaining between them. The CDR3 protein is CASSLGVEYEQYF. CDR3 in DNA: TGTGCCAGCAGTTTAGGGGTTGAGTACGAGCAGTACTTC.

The rearrangement links TRBV4-2 to TRBJ2-5; D ambiguous. Trimming took 1 base from V and 5 from J, leaving 8 bases between them. The CDR3 runs to 13 residues. CDR1 is LGHNA and CDR2 is YNFKEQ in the germline V gene. CDR3 amino acids: CASSQVEGETQYF. The DNA for the CDR3 is TGTGCCAGCAGCCAAGTGGAAGGGGAGACCCAGTACTTC.

V usage is TRBV7-9 and J usage is TRBJ2-7, with D hard to call. Germline CDR1 is SEHNR and CDR2 is FQNEAQ (reference sequence). Trimming removed 4 bases at V and 7 bases at J, with 14 bases between. CDR3 length: 13 amino acids. The chain's CDR3 is CASSYSASPEQYV. The CDR3 bases are TGTGCCAGCAGCTATTCAGCGTCACCGGAGCAGTACGTC.

This clonotype was seen repeatedly, ten times or more. V and J are TRBV7-9 and TRBJ2-2; the D is unclear. The V end lost 0 bases, the J end lost 1 base, and 6 bases lay between the germline ends. This CDR3 has 15 amino acids. CDR1 is SEHNR and CDR2 is FQNEAQ in the germline V gene (reference sequence). CDR3 nucleotide sequence: TGTGCCAGCAGCTTAGCGCCGGAGAACACCGGGGAGCTGTTTTTT. This encodes CASSLAPENTGELFF.

The chain carries TRBV7-2 and TRBJ2-2; 8 positions agree with TRBD2. Germline assignment: CDR1 SGHTA and CDR2 FQGNSA. Trimming removed 5 bases from V and 6 bases from J; junction bases left unmatched: 8. The CDR3 is 15 residues long. As DNA, the CDR3 is TGTGCCAGCAGCCTCGAGCGGGGGAGGGCCGGGGAGCTGTTTTTT. Residues: CASSLERGRAGELFF. Together with reference TRBV7-2 and TRBJ2-2, the CDR3 gives the full variable domain: GAGVSQSPSNKVTEKGKDVELRCDPISGHTALYWYRQSLGQGLEFLIYFQGNSAPDKSGLPSDRFSAERTGGSVSTLTIQRTQQEDSAVYLCASSLERGRAGELFFGEGSRLTVL.

In this sample, this clonotype turned up many times. J is TRBJ2-1 and V is TRBV29-1; D not resolved. The ends were cut back, 3 bases at V and 6 bases at J, with 6 bases in the middle. The CDR3 consists of 11 residues. The germline gives CDR1 SQVTM, CDR2 ANQGSEA. The CDR3 nucleotides read TGCAGCGTTGAGGTTCCCAATGAGCAGTTCTTC. Protein sequence: CSVEVPNEQFF.

This sequence joins TRBV4-1 and TRBJ2-1; D may match TRBD1 or TRBD2 (5 bases each). The CDR3 consists of 14 residues. V lost 4 bases and J 7 bases, leaving 14 bases between the germline ends. From germline, CDR1 is MGHRA and CDR2 YSYEKL. The CDR3 coding sequence is TGCGCCAGCAGCCGCAACGAGGGGCGAAATGAGCAGTTCTTC. Translated, it gives CASSRNEGRNEQFF.

This clonotype was seen at least ten times. This chain joins TRBV6-1 and TRBJ2-1; 9 nucleotides agree with TRBD1. V lost 6 bases to trimming and J lost 6 bases; unmatched junction nucleotides: 9. Germline lookup yields CDR1 MNHNS and CDR2 SASEGT. The CDR3 extends over 15 amino acids. The CDR3 loop reads CASRAGTGWSNEQFF. Here the CDR3 DNA reads TGTGCCAGCAGGGCCGGGACAGGGTGGAGCAATGAGCAGTTCTTC.